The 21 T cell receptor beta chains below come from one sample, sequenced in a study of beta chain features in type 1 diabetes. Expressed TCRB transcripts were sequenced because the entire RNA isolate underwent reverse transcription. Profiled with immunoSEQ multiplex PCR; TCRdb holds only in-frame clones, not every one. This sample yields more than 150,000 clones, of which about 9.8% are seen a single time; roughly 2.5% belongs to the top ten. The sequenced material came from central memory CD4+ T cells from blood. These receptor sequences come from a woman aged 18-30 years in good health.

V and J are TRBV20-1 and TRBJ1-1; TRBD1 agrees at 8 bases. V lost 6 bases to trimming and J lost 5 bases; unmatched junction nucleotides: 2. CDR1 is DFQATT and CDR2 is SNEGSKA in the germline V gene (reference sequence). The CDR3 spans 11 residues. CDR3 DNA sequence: TGCAGTGCCCGGACAGGGACTGAAGCTTTCTTT. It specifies CSARTGTEAFF.

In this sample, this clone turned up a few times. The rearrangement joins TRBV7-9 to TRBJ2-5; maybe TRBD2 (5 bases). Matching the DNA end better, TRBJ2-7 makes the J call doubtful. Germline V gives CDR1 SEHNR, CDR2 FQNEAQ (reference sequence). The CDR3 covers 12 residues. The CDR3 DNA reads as TGTGCCAGCAGCTTAGCAGGAGGCGAGCAGTACTTC. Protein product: CASSLAGGEQYF.

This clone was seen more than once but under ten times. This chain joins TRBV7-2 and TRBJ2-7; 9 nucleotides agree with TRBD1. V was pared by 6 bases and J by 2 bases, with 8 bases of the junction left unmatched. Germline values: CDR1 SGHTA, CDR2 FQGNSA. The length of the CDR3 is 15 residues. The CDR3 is CASRYRRTGAYEQYF. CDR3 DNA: TGTGCCAGCAGGTACCGTCGGACAGGGGCCTACGAGCAGTACTTC. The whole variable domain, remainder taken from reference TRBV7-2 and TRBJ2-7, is GAGVSQSPSNKVTEKGKDVELRCDPISGHTALYWYRQSLGQGLEFLIYFQGNSAPDKSGLPSDRFSAERTGGSVSTLTIQRTQQEDSAVYLCASRYRRTGAYEQYFGPGTRLTVT.

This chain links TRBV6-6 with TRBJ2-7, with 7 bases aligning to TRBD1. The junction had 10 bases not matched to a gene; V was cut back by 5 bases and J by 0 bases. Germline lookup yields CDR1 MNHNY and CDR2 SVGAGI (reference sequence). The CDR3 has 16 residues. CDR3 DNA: TGTGCCAGCAGTGGAAGGGGGACAGACCTCTCCTACGAGCAGTACTTC. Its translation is CASSGRGTDLSYEQYF.

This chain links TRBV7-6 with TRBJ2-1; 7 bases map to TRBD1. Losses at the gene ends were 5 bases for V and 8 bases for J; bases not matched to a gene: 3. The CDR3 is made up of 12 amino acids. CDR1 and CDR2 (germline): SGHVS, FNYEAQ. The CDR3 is CASSTQGDEQFF. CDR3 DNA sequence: TGTGCCAGCAGCACTCAGGGGGATGAGCAGTTCTTC.

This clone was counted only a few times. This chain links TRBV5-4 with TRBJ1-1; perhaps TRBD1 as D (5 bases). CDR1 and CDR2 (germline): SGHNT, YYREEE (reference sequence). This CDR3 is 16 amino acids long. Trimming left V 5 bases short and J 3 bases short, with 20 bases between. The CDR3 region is CASSPGGQGGDTEAFF. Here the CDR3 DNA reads TGTGCCAGCAGTCCTGGAGGTCAGGGCGGGGACACTGAAGCTTTCTTT.

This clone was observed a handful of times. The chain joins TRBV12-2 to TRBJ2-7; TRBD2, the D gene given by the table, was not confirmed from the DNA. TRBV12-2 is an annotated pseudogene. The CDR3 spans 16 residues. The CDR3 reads CASRATRLAGACEQYF. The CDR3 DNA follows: TGTGCAAGTCGCGCTACGAGACTAGCGGGAGCATGCGAGCAGTACTTC.

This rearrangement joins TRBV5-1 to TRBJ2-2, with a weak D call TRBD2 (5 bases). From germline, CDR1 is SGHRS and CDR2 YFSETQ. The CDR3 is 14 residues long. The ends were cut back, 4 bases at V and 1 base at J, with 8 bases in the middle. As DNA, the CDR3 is TGCGCCAGCAGCCCGGACTTGAACACCGGGGAGCTGTTTTTT. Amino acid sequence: CASSPDLNTGELFF.

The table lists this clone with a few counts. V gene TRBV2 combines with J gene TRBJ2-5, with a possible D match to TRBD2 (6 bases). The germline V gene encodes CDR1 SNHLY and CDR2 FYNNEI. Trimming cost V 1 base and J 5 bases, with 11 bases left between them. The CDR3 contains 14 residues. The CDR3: CASSEDGAGETQYF. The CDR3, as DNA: TGTGCCAGCAGTGAAGATGGGGCGGGGGAGACCCAGTACTTC.

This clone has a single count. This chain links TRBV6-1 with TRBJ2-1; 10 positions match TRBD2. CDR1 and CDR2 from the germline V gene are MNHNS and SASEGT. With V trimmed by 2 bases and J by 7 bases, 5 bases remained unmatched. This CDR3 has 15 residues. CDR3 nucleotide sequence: TGTGCCAGCAGTGAATTAGCGGGGGGTTGGAATGAGCAGTTCTTC. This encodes CASSELAGGWNEQFF.

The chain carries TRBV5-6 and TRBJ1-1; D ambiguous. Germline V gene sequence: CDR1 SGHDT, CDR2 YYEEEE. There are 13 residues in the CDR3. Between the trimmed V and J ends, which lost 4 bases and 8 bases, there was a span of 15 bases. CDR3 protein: CASSAIPETEAFF. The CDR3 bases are TGTGCCAGCAGCGCAATCCCGGAGACGGAAGCTTTCTTT.

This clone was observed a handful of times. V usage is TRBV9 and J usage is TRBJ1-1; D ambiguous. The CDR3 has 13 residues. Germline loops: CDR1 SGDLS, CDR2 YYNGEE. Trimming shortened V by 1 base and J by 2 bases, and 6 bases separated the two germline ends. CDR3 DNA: TGTGCCAGCAGCGTACAGGCTAACACTGAAGCTTTCTTT. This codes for CASSVQANTEAFF.

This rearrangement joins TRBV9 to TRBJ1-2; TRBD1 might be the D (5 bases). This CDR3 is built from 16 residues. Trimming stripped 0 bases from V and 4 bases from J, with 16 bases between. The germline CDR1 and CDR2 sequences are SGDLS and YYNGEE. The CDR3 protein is CASSVASGASGYGYTF. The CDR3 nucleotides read TGTGCCAGCAGCGTAGCTAGTGGGGCTTCAGGCTATGGCTACACCTTC.

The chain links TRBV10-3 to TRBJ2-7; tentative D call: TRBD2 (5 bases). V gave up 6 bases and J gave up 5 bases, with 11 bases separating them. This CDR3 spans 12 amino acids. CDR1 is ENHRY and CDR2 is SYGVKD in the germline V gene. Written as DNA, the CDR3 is TGTGCCATCAGCACCCGGGAAGACGAGCAGTACTTC. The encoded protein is CAISTREDEQYF.

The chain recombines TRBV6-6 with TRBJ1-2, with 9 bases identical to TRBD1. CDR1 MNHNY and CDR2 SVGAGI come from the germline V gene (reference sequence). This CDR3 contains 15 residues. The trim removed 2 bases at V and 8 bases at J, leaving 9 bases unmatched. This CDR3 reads CASSYIRDRDSGYTF. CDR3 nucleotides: TGTGCCAGCAGTTACATCCGGGACAGGGATAGCGGCTACACCTTC.

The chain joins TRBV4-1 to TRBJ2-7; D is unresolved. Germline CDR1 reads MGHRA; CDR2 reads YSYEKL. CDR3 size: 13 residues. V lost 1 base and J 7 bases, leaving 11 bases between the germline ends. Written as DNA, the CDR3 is TGCGCCAGCAGCCAAGTCCAGCAGGAAGAGCAGTACTTC. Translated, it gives CASSQVQQEEQYF.

The CDR3 sequence is CASSFAGQPQHF. For the CDR3, the DNA is TGTGCCAGCAGCTTTGCGGGACAGCCCCAGCATTTT. This rearrangement joins TRBV7-9 to TRBJ1-5; D is ambiguous. With 3 bases removed from V and 7 bases from J, the gap between germline ends came to 7 bases. The CDR3 is made up of 12 amino acids. Germline values: CDR1 SEHNR, CDR2 FQNEAQ (reference sequence).

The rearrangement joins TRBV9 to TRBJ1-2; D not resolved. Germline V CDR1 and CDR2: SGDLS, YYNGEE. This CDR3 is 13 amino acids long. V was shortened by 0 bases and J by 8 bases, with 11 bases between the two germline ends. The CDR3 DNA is TGTGCCAGCAGCGTAGAAGTGGGGAGAGGCTACACCTTC. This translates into CASSVEVGRGYTF.

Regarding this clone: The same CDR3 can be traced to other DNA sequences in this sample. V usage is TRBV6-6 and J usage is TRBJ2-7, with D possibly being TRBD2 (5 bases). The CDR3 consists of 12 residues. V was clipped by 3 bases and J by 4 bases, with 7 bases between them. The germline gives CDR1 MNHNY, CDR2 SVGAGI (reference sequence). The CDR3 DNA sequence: TGTGCCAGCAGTTATCGGGGATACGAGCAGTACTTC. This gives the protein CASSYRGYEQYF.

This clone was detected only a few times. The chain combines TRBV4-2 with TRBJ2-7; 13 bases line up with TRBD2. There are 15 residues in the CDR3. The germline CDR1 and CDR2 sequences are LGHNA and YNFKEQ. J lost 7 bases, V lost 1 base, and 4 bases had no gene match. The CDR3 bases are TGTGCCAGCAGCCAAGTAGGGACTAGCGGGGAGGAGCAGTACTTC. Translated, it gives CASSQVGTSGEEQYF.

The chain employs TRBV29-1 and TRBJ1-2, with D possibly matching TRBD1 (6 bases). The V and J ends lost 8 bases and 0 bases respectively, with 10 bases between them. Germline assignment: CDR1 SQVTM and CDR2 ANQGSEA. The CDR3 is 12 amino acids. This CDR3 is CSSGQTNYGYTF. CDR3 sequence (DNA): TGCAGCTCGGGACAAACTAACTATGGCTACACCTTC. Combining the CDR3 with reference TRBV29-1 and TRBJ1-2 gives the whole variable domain SAVISQKPSRDICQRGTSLTIQCQVDSQVTMMFWYRQQPGQSLTLIATANQGSEATYESGFVIDKFPISRPNLTFSTLTVSNMSPEDSSIYLCSSGQTNYGYTFGSGTRLTVV.